The 9 T cell receptor beta chains in this list originate from one sample, sequenced in a study of cytomegalovirus exposure and HLA in healthy donors (dated by TCRdb to 2015 to 2018). The protocol used for the library was the immunoSEQ multiplex PCR assay. The multiplex PCR relied on a mix of 60 forward primers for TCR Vbeta segments and 13 reverse primers for TCR Jbeta segments. TCRdb retrieved this table from immuneACCESS and kept in-frame rearrangements only. Not all clones are present; in checked studies, unresolved V genes account for under half, and no reason is known for the remainder. Here the sample has fewer than 150,000 clones; 70% to 75% occur a single time. The ten largest clones capture under 15% of the sample. Sequenced input: PBMCs. These receptors all come from a human donor in good health.

The chain joins TRBV5-1 to TRBJ2-4; TRBD1 is a possible D gene (6 bases). V lost 1 base, J lost 3 bases, and 11 bases lay in between. The CDR3 is made up of 15 amino acids. From germline, CDR1 is SGHRS and CDR2 YFSETQ. CDR3 protein: CASSLTKGDKNIQYF. CDR3 sequence (DNA): TGCGCCAGCAGCTTGACGAAGGGGGACAAAAACATTCAGTACTTC. The complete variable domain, with remaining parts taken from reference TRBV5-1 and TRBJ2-4, reads KAGVTQTPRYLIKTRGQQVTLSCSPISGHRSVSWYQQTPGQGLQFLFEYFSETQRNKGNFPGRFSGRQFSNSRSEMNVSTLELGDSALYLCASSLTKGDKNIQYFGAGTRLSVL.

The V call is TRBV29-1, the J call TRBJ2-1, with 7 positions matching TRBD1. Per germline, CDR1 SQVTM and CDR2 ANQGSEA. The ends lost 6 bases at V and 3 bases at J; junction bases unmatched: 17. The CDR3 is 17 residues long. CDR3 sequence reads: CSVLGAHGQANYNEQFF. The DNA for the CDR3 is TGCAGCGTCCTGGGGGCTCACGGACAGGCAAACTACAATGAGCAGTTCTTC.

The chain couples TRBV11-2 to TRBJ2-2, with TRBD2 matching 8 bases. After removal of 3 bases from V and 1 base from J, the junction contained 4 bases not matched to a gene. Germline V gene sequence: CDR1 SGHAT, CDR2 FQNNGV. This CDR3 is built from 16 residues. The DNA of the CDR3 is TGTGCCAGCAGCTTCGGGGGGGGGATGAACACCGGGGAGCTGTTTTTT. It encodes CASSFGGGMNTGELFF.

The chain recombines TRBV4-1 with TRBJ1-2; TRBD1 matches 7 bases. J was trimmed by 2 bases and V by 2 bases; bases with no gene match: 2. Germline V gene lookup returns CDR1 MGHRA and CDR2 YSYEKL. CDR3 size: 14 residues. CDR3 nucleotide sequence: TGCGCCAGCAGCCAATACAGGGGAAACTATGGCTACACCTTC. The encoded protein is CASSQYRGNYGYTF.

The V call is TRBV4-1, the J call TRBJ2-7; 15 bases are shared with TRBD2. Looked up from germline, CDR1 is MGHRA and CDR2 is YSYEKL. This CDR3 comprises 17 residues. Trimming at V came to 4 bases and at J to 4 bases, leaving 8 bases not matched to a gene. CDR3 nucleotide sequence: TGCGCCAGCAGCCCGACCGGGACTAGCGGGGGGACGTACGAGCAGTACTTC. Its protein is CASSPTGTSGGTYEQYF.

With respect to this clone: An end of the junction differs from the germline gene, which may be a read error. The V call is TRBV18, the J call TRBJ2-5; no firm D call. This CDR3 comprises 12 residues. Per germline, CDR1 KGHSH and CDR2 LQKENI. CDR3 sequence (DNA): TGTGCCAGCTCAACACCCGAAGAGACCCAGTACTTC. The encoded protein is CASSTPEETQYF.

The chain links TRBV10-1 to TRBJ2-3, with 10 bases aligning to TRBD1. Germline trimming cut 2 bases from V and 5 bases from J; bases unmatched to any gene: 1. Germline assignment: CDR1 WNHNN and CDR2 SYGVQD (reference sequence). The CDR3 sequence is 14 residues long. In nucleotides, the CDR3 is TGCGCCAGCAGTGAGGGACAGGGGGTAGATACGCAGTATTTT. It yields the protein CASSEGQGVDTQYF.

This clone turned up a few times. This same CDR3 is encoded by further DNA sequences in the sample. The chain is built from TRBV11-2 and TRBJ2-3; D unresolved. There are 12 residues in the CDR3. V dropped 5 bases and J dropped 3 bases, with 6 bases sitting between them. Germline V gene lookup returns CDR1 SGHAT and CDR2 FQNNGV. CDR3 nucleotides: TGTGCCAGCAGCCTTATTACAGATACGCAGTATTTT. It yields the protein CASSLITDTQYF.

There are a few counts of this clone. The chain uses TRBV6-1 and TRBJ2-7; 8 nucleotides align to TRBD2. Germline trimming cut 6 bases from V and 6 bases from J; bases unmatched to any gene: 7. This CDR3 is 13 amino acids long. CDR1 is MNHNS, CDR2 SASEGT, per germline. The CDR3: CASRTGGPPEQYF. CDR3 in DNA: TGTGCCAGCAGGACGGGGGGGCCTCCCGAGCAGTACTTC.